This T cell receptor beta chain originates from a study of T cell changes during pregnancy in multiple sclerosis. Measured with immunoSEQ multiplex PCR; TCRdb has only the in-frame clones, and not every one. The profile covers tens of thousands of clones, with 94% appearing a single time and 0.4% to 0.6% taken by the ten largest. CDR3 length equals 13 residues. CDR1 is MNHEY and CDR2 is SVGAGI in the germline V gene. V lost 0 bases and J lost 5, with 7 bases in between. Source: CD4+ T cells from peripheral blood mononuclear cells, taken in the first trimester of pregnancy. The TCR sequence derives from a female donor with multiple sclerosis, enrolled in a pregnancy study. This chain links TRBV6-5 with TRBJ1-2; D gene ambiguous. Here the CDR3 DNA reads TGTGCCAGCAGTTACTCCGTCTTATATGGCTACACCTTC. It codes for CASSYSVLYGYTF.